This TCR beta chain appears in the sequencing data of a study of regulatory T cells in long-lasting Graves disease. This clonotype was recorded many times. Building the TCR beta libraries relied on iRepertoire HTBI primers, and CDR3 regions underwent Arm-PCR. In TCRdb, the multiplex PCR reads were re-called with MiXCR into one record per CDR3 protein. The sample lists approximately 400,000 distinct CDR3 sequences, roughly 12% occurring once. The V and J ends lost 4 bases and 0 bases respectively, with 11 bases between them. The CDR3 is 14 amino acids. CDR1 and CDR2 from the germline V gene are DFQATT and SNEGSKA (reference sequence). Noted time point: newly diagnosed GD, antithyroid drugs for less than 3 months. Preparation of the TCR library used RNA extracted from PBMCs. This sample also belongs to another study, concerning T cells in Graves' hyperthyroidism and ophthalmopathy.

The genes are TRBV20-1 and TRBJ2-3; D perhaps matches TRBD2 (6 bases). The sample was peripheral blood mononuclear cells (PBMCs), taken at new diagnosis, from a patient treated with antithyroid drugs. The origin of this receptor is a woman aged 18-30 years with Graves disease. CDR3: CSAMASASTDTQYF. The CDR3 nucleotides read TGCAGTGCTATGGCTAGCGCCAGCACAGATACGCAGTATTTT.